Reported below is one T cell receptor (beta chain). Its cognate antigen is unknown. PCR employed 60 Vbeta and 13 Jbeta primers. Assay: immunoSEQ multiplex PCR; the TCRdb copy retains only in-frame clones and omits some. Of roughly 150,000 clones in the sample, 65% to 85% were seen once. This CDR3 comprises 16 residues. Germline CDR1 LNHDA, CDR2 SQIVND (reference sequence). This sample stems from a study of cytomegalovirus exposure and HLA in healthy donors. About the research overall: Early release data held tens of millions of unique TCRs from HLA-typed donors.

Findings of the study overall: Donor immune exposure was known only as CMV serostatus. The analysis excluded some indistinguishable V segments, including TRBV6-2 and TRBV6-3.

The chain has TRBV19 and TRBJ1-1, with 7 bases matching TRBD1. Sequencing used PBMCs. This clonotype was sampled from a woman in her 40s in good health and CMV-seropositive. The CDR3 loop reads CATTSDRRLVNTEAFF. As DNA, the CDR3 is TGTGCAACCACCTCGGACAGGCGTCTCGTGAACACTGAAGCTTTCTTT. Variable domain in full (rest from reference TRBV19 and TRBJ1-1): DGGITQSPKYLFRKEGQNVTLSCEQNLNHDAMYWYRQDPGQGLRLIYYSQIVNDFQKGDIAEGYSVSREKKESFPLTVTSAQKNPTAFYLCATTSDRRLVNTEAFFGQGTRLTVV.